This T cell receptor beta chain was profiled in a study of PD-1 blockade in mismatch repair-deficient tumors. Comment on this clone: The antigen remains unidentified.

Per the germline V gene, CDR1 is MNHNY and CDR2 is SVGAGI (reference sequence). The CDR3 runs 13 residues. Trimming took 0 bases from V and 3 from J, leaving 3 bases between them. Assay used: immunoSEQ multiplex PCR; TCRdb lists only in-frame clones, some missing. The profile shows 11,000 to 15,000 clones, around 86% of them singletons. Sample time point: identical roughly 10-day culture without peptide (control). Mismatch repair deficiency was confirmed in all patients, by PCR or immunohistochemistry. Each of over 5 ELISpot-reactive candidate peptides was used for 10-day stimulation. The chain employs TRBV6-6 and TRBJ1-5; D gene unclear. The sequence was collected from an adult with mismatch repair-deficient cancer. This sample comprised cells cultured in vitro, obtained from a patient treated with pembrolizumab. This CDR3 is CASSYSDNQPQHF. The DNA for the CDR3 is TGTGCCAGCAGTTACTCGGACAATCAGCCCCAGCATTTT.